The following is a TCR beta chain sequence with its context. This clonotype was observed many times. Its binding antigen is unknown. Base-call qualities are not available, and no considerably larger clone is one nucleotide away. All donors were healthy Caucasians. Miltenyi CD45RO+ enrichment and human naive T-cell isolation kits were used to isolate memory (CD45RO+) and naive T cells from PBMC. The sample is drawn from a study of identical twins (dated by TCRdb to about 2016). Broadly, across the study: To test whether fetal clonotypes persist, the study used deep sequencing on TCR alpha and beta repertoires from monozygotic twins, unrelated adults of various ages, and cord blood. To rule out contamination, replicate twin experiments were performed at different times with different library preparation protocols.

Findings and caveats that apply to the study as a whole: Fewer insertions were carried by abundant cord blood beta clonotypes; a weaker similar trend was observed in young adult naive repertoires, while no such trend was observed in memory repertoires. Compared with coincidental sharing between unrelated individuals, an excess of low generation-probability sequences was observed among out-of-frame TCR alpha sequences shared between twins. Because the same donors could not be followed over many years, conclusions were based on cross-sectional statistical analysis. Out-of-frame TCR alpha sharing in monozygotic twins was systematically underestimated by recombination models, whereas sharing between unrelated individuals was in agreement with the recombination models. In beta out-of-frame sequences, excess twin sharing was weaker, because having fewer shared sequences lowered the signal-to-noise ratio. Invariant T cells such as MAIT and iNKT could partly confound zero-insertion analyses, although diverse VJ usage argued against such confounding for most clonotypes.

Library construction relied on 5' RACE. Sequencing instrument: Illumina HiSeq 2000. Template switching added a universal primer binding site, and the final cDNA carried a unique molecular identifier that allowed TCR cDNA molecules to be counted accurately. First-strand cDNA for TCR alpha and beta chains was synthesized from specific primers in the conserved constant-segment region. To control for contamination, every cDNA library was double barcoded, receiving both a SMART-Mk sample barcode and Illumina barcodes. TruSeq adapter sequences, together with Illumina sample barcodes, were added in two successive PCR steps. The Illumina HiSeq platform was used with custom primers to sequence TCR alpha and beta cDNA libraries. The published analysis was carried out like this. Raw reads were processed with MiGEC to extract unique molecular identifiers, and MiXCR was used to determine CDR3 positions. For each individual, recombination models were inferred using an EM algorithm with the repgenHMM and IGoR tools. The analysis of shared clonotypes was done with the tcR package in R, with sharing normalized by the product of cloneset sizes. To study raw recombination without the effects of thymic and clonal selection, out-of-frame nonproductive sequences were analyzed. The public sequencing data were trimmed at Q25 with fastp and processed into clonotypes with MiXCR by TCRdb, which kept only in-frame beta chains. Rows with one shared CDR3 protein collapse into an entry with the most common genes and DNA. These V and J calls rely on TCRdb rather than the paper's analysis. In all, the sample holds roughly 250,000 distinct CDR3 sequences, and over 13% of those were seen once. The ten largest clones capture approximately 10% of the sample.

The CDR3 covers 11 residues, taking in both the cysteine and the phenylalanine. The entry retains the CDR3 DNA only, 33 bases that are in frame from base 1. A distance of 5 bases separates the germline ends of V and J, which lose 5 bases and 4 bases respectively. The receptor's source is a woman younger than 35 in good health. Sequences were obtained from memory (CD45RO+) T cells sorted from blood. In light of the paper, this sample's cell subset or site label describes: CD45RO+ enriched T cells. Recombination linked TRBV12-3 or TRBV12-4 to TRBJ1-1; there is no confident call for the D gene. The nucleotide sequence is TGTGCCAGCAGTCAGACCACTGAAGCTTTCTTT. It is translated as CASSQTTEAFF.